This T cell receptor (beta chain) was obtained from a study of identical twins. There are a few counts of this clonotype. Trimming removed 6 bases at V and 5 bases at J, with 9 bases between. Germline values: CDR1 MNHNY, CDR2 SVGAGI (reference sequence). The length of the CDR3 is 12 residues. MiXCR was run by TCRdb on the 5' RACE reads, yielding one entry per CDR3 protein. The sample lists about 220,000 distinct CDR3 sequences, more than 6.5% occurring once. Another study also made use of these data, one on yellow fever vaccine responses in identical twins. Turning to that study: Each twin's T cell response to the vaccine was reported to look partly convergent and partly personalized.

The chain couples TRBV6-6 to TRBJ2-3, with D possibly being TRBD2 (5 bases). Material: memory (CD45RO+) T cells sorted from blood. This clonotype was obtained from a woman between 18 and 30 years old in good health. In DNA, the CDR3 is TGTGCCAGCAGGCGGACTGAAGATACGCAGTATTTT. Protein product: CASRRTEDTQYF.